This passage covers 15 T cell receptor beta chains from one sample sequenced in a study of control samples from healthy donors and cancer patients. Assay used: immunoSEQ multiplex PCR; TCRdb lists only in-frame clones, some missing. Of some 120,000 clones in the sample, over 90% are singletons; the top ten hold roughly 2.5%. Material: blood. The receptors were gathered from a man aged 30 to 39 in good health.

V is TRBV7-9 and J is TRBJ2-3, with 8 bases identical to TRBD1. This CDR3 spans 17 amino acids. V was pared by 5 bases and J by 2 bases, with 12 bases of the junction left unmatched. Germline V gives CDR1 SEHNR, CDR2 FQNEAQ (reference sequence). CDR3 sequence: CASSADRVRWDTDTQYF. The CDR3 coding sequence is TGTGCCAGCAGCGCGGACAGGGTGAGGTGGGACACAGATACGCAGTATTTT.

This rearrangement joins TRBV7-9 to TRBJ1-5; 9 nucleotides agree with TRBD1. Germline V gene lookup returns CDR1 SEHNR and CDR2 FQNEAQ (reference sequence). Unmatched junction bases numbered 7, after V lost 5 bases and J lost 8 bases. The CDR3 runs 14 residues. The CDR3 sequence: CASSPGQGSEPQHF. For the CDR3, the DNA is TGTGCCAGCAGCCCGGGACAGGGATCCGAGCCCCAGCATTTT.

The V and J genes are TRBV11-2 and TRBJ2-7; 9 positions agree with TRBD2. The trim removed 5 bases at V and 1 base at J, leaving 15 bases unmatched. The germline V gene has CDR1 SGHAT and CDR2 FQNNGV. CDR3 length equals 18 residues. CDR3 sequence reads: CASSPGGGGGAPSYEQYV. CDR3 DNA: TGTGCCAGCAGCCCTGGGGGCGGCGGGGGGGCTCCTTCCTACGAGCAGTACGTC.

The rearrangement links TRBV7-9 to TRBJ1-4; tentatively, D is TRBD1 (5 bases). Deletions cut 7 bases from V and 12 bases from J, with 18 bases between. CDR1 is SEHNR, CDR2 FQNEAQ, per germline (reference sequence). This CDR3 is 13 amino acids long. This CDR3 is CASTLGGPGELFF. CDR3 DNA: TGTGCCAGCACCCTGGGGGGTCCCGGAGAACTGTTTTTT.

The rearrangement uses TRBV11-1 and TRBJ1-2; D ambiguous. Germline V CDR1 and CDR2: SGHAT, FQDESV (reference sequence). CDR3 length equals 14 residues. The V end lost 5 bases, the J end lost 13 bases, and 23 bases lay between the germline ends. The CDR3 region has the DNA TGTGCCAGCAGCCCCACTGGACGCTATTCGCCGAGCACCTTC. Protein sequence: CASSPTGRYSPSTF.

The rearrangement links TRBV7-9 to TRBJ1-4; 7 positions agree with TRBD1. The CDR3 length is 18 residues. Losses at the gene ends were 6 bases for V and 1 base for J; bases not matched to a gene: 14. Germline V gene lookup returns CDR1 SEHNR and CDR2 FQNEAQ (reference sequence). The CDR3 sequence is CASSLTGLRSGTNEKLFF. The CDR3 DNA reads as TGTGCCAGCAGTCTGACAGGGTTGAGGAGTGGAACTAATGAAAAACTGTTTTTT.

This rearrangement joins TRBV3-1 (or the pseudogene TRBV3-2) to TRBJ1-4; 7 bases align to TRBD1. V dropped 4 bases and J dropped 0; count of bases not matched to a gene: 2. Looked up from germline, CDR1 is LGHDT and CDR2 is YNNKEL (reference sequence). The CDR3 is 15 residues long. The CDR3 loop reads CASSLGQATNEKLFF. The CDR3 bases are TGTGCCAGCAGCCTAGGACAGGCAACTAATGAAAAACTGTTTTTT.

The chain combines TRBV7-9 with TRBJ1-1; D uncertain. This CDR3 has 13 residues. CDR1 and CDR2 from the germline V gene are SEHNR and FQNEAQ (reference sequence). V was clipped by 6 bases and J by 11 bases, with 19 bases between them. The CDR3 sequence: CASSPSGYLVAFF. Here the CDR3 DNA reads TGTGCCAGCAGTCCCAGCGGGTACCTAGTGGCTTTCTTT.

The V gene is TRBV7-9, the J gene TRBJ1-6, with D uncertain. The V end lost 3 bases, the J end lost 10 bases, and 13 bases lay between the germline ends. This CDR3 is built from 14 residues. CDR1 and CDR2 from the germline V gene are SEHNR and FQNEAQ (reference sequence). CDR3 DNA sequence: TGTGCCAGCAGCTTGGTGCACCCGGGATCACCCCTCCACTTT. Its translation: CASSLVHPGSPLHF.

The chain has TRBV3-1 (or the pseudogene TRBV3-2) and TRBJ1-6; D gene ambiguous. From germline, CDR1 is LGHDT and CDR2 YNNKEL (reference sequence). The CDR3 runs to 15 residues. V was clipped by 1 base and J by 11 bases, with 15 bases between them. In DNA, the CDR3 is TGTGCCAGCAGCCAAGCGGCTACCTGGGCAACACCCCTCCACTTT. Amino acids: CASSQAATWATPLHF.

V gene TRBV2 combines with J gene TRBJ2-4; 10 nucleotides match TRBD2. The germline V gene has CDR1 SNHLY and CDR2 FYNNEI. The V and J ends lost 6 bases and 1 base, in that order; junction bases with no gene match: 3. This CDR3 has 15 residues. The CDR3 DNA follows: TGTGCCAGCAGATTACTAGCGGGGGCCAAAAACATTCAGTACTTC. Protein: CASRLLAGAKNIQYF.

CDR3 bases: TGTGCCAGCAGTAGGACGGACTCTGGAAACACCATATATTTT. This gives the protein CASSRTDSGNTIYF. The J gene is TRBJ1-3, the V gene TRBV2; D is unclear. The germline CDR1 and CDR2 sequences are SNHLY and FYNNEI. V was cut by 5 bases and J by 0 bases, with 8 bases left in between. The CDR3 loop spans 14 amino acids.

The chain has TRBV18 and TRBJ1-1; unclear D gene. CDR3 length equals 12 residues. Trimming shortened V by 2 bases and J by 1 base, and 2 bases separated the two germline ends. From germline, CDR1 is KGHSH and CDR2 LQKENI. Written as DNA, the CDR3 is TGTGCCAGCTCACCAGAGAACACTGAAGCTTTCTTT. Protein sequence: CASSPENTEAFF.

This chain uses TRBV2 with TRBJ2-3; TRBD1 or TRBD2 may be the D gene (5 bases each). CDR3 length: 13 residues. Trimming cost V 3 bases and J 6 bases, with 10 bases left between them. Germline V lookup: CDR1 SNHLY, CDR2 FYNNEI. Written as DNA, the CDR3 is TGTGCCAGCAGTGATGAAGGGGAGGATACGCAGTATTTT. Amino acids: CASSDEGEDTQYF.

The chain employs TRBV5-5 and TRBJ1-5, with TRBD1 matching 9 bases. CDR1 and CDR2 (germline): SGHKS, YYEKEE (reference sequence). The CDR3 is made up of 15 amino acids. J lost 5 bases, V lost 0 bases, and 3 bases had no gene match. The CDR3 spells CASSLDRGRDQPQHF. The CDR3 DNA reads TGTGCCAGCAGCTTGGACAGGGGGCGCGATCAGCCCCAGCATTTT. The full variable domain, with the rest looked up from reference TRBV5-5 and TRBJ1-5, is DAGVTQSPTHLIKTRGQQVTLRCSPISGHKSVSWYQQVLGQGPQFIFQYYEKEERGRGNFPDRFSARQFPNYSSELNVNALLLGDSALYLCASSLDRGRDQPQHFGDGTRLSIL.